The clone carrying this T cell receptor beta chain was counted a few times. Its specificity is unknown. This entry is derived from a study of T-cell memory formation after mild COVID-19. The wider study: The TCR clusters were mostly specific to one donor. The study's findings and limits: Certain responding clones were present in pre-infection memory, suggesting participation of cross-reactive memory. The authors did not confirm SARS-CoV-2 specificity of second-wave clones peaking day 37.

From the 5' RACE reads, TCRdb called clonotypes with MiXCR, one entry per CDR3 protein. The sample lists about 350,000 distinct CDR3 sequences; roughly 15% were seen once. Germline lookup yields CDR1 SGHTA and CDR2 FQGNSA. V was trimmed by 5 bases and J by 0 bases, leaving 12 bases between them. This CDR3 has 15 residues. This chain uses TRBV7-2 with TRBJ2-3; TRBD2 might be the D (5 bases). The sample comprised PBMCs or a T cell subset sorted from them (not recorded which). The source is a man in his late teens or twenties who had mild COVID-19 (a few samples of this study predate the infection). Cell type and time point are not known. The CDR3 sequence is CASSPARTSTDTQYF. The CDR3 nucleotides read TGTGCCAGCAGCCCCGCTAGGACTAGCACAGATACGCAGTATTTT.